This TCR beta chain originates from a study of T cell repertoires in cytomegalovirus infection. MiXCR, applied by TCRdb to the reads, yields one record per CDR3 protein. The sample has some 940,000 distinct CDR3 sequences, more than 25% seen once. CDR3 length equals 15 residues. The V and J ends lost 8 bases and 8 bases respectively, with 21 bases between them. Germline V lookup: CDR1 SNHLY, CDR2 FYNNEI. With regard to this clonotype: Antigen unknown.

This chain links TRBV2 with TRBJ1-4, with D possibly being TRBD1 (6 bases). The sequence came from a human donor in good health (CMV status not recorded). Some clones in this sample may be carry-over from other donors' samples. The specimen was cultured CD8+ T cells from PBMCs, collected from culture after CMV antigen stimulation. CDR3 coding DNA: TGTGCCAGCGGAGACACAGGGTTCTTGGACGAAAAACTGTTTTTT. Its translation: CASGDTGFLDEKLFF.